This TCR beta chain comes out of a study of T-cell reconstitution after alpha-beta-depleted transplantation in children listed by TCRdb under 2016. Concerning the study at large: T-cell immune reconstitution after TCRalphabeta/CD19-depleted allogeneic hematopoietic cell transplantation in children was quantitatively tracked in the study by means of TCR repertoire profiling. General conclusions and limits of the study: Over the following months the frequencies of hyperexpanded clones went down, and after one year T-cell counts and TCRbeta diversity were mostly credited to newly produced T cells. In some patients, the high TCRbeta diversity seen at day 60 was put down to recipient T cells and intrathymic progenitors that had survived conditioning. Apparently early alphabetaT-cell count recovery about two months after transplant reportedly relied on only several hundred rapidly expanded clones derived from non-depleted graft cells.

CDR1 is given as SQVTM and CDR2 as ANQGSEA, both from the germline V gene. V is shortened by 2 bases, J by 2 bases, and the region joining them spans 9 bases. The CDR3 starts with the cysteine, ends with the phenylalanine, and has 13 residues. The only DNA kept is the CDR3, 39 bases in frame from the first base. In light of the paper, this sample's treatment or condition label describes: allogeneic hematopoietic cell transplantation with graft depleted of TCRalphabeta T cells and CD19 B cells. The transplant recipients were children given TCRalphabeta/CD19-depleted allogeneic hematopoietic cell grafts. Library generation was performed with PCR. Sequencing instrument: Illumina HiSeq 2500. TCR libraries were prepared with molecular barcoding, using unique molecular identifiers to normalize TCRbeta repertoire quantification. TCRdb trimmed public reads at Q25 via fastp, called clones via MiXCR and kept in-frame beta chains. Each entry is one CDR3 protein sequence, shown with its most common DNA and genes. The sample table records a few hundred thousand distinct CDR3 sequences; roughly 24% of these occur just once. 2.6% of the sample is in the top ten clones.

This clonotype occurred a few times. Its antigen specificity is not known. Base qualities are not recorded, but no much larger clone differs from it by a single base. The receptor chain draws on TRBV29-1 and TRBJ1-2, with no D gene named confidently. The sequence came from a girl aged 2-10 years with Fanconi anemia, due to receive a stem cell transplant. The source was PBMCs, collected before TCRalphabeta/CD19-depleted stem cell transplant. The nucleotide sequence is TGCAGCGTTGAAAGCAGGAAGAACTATGGCTACACCTTC. Translation gives CSVESRKNYGYTF.